Described below is a single T cell receptor (beta chain) sequence and its context. The antigen is not known. This entry belongs to a study of post-analysis software for immune sequencing data. About the research overall: As for disease course, relapsing-remitting, secondary progressive and progressive-relapsing multiple sclerosis were all included. Study results and limitations: Controls showed significantly higher normalized Chao1 diversity than did multiple sclerosis patients. Compared with controls, patients had more of about five TRBV segments, including TRBV5-6, TRBV5-1 and TRBV20-1.

J gave up 1 base and V 2 bases, and 9 bases lay outside the gene matches. The CDR3 sequence is 17 residues long. Germline V lookup: CDR1 MNHEY, CDR2 SVGAGI. cDNA libraries for TCR beta contained unique molecular identifiers. cDNA molecules numbering around 500,000 came from approximately 0.91 to 9.4 million T cells. TCRdb reprocessed the PCR reads via MiXCR and lists one record per CDR3 protein. The table has about 760,000 distinct CDR3 sequences, roughly 27% seen once. The sequencing sample was made of blood. The clonotype originates from a girl between 10 and 17 years old with multiple sclerosis. The rearrangement joins TRBV6-5 to TRBJ1-1; TRBD1 aligns across 8 bases. The CDR3 nucleotides are TGTGCCAGCAGTTACCTTCCACAGGGGGTATCGAACACTGAAGCTTTCTTT. Its translation is CASSYLPQGVSNTEAFF.